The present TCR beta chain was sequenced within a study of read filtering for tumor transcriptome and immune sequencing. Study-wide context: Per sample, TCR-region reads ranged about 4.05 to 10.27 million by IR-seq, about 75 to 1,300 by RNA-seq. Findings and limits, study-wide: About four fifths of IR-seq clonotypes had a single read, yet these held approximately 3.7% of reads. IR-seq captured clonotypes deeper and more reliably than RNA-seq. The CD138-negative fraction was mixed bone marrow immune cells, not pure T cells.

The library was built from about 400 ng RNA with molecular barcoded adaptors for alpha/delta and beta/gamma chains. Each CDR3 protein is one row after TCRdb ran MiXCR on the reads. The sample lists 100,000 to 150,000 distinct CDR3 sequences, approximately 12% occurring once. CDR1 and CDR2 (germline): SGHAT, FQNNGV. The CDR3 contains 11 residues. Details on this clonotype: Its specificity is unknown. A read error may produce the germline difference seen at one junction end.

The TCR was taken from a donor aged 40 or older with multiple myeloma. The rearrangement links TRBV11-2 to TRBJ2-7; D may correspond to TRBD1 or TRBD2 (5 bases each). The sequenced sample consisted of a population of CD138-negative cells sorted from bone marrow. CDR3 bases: TGTGCCAGCAGCACTTCCACCGGGACCTCGTTC. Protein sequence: CASSTSTGTSF.